Listed below are T cell receptor beta chains from one sample, sequenced in a study of cytomegalovirus exposure and HLA in healthy donors. TCRdb's copy holds only in-frame clones and misses some; the assay was immunoSEQ multiplex PCR. The repertoire holds 150,000 or so clones, with approximately 80% as singletons. What was sequenced was PBMCs. These receptors all stem from a man in his fifties in good health and CMV-seronegative. The CDR3 runs from the conserved cysteine through the conserved F or W. D genes are given only for firm matches. Clone size is not always given. Where it is, it says once, few, many or a class for expanded clones.

cdr3_aa cdr3_nt d_call j_call v_call clone_size
CASSLTGGASHEQYF TGTGCCAGCAGCTTGACAGGGGGCGCATCCCACGAGCAGTACTTC TRBD1 TRBJ2-7 TRBV5-4 -
CASSFALAGPELYQETQYF TGTGCCAGCAGCTTCGCTCTAGCGGGGCCGGAATTGTACCAAGAGACCCAGTACTTC TRBD2 TRBJ2-5 TRBV11-3 -
CASSVAGGYDEKLFF TGTGCCAGCAGCGTAGCTGGGGGGTATGATGAAAAACTGTTTTTT - TRBJ1-4 TRBV9 -
CASSRLIDTEAFF TGTGCCAGTAGCCGACTTATAGATACTGAAGCTTTCTTT - TRBJ1-1 TRBV19 -
CASSLEQGAFYEQYF TGTGCCAGCAGCTTGGAACAGGGGGCTTTTTACGAGCAGTACTTC TRBD1 TRBJ2-7 TRBV5-4 -
CASSRGLADKETQYF TGCGCCAGCAGCCGAGGACTAGCAGATAAAGAGACCCAGTACTTC TRBD2 TRBJ2-5 TRBV5-1 -
CASRNDRYSNQPQHF TGTGCCAGTAGGAATGACAGGTATAGCAATCAGCCCCAGCATTTT - TRBJ1-5 TRBV19 -
CAWTGGNSYEQYF TGTGCCTGGACTGGCGGCAACTCCTACGAGCAGTACTTC - TRBJ2-7 TRBV30 -
CASSSGTANQPQHF TGCGCCAGCAGCTCCGGGACAGCCAATCAGCCCCAGCATTTT TRBD1 TRBJ1-5 TRBV5-1 -
CASSRRGQGNSPLHF TGTGCCAGCAGCCGAAGGGGGCAAGGGAATTCACCCCTCCACTTT TRBD1 TRBJ1-6 TRBV14 -
CASSPPGGDTGELFF TGTGCCAGCTCACCACCGGGGGGTGACACCGGGGAGCTGTTTTTT - TRBJ2-2 TRBV18 -
CASSQREYTYF TGTGCCAGCAGCCAACGAGAGTATACGTACTTC - TRBJ2-5 TRBV6-5 -
CASSSRDRGTGYGYTF TGTGCCAGCAGTTCCCGGGACAGGGGGACGGGCTATGGCTACACCTTC TRBD1 TRBJ1-2 TRBV6-5 -
CAWSLVSSLSGELFF TGTGCCTGGAGCCTCGTCTCGTCGTTGAGCGGGGAGCTGTTTTTT - TRBJ2-2 TRBV30 -
CAWSREVGSSYEQYF TGTGCCTGGAGTCGAGAGGTGGGTTCCTCCTACGAGCAGTACTTC - TRBJ2-7 TRBV30 once
CASSVGGQSNSPLHF TGTGCCAGCAGCGTGGGGGGACAGAGCAATTCACCCCTCCACTTT TRBD1 TRBJ1-6 TRBV9 -
CSVGEGGNYGYTF TGCAGCGTTGGGGAAGGGGGTAACTATGGCTACACCTTC - TRBJ1-2 TRBV29-1 -
CASSIGGGSSTDTQYF TGTGCCAGTAGTATAGGGGGCGGGAGCAGCACAGATACGCAGTATTTT TRBD2 TRBJ2-3 TRBV19 few
CASSASGTGAVEPLHF TGTGCCAGCAGTGCCTCCGGGACAGGGGCGGTAGAGCCCCTCCACTTT TRBD1 TRBJ1-6 TRBV6-4 -
CASSSFAGETQYF TGTGCCAGCAGCTCCTTCGCGGGGGAGACCCAGTACTTC - TRBJ2-5 TRBV7-3 -
CASSQERRAEQFF TGCGCCAGCAGCCAAGAGAGGCGCGCTGAGCAGTTCTTC - TRBJ2-1 TRBV4-1 few
CASSLEPSTGVGYTF TGCGCCAGCAGCTTGGAACCCTCGACAGGGGTCGGCTACACCTTC TRBD1 TRBJ1-2 TRBV5-1 -
CASSLNRVVPNTEAFF TGTGCCAGCAGTTTGAACAGGGTGGTACCGAACACTGAAGCTTTCTTT - TRBJ1-1 TRBV27 -
CASSTHQRETQYF TGCGCCAGCAGCACGCACCAGCGCGAGACCCAGTACTTC - TRBJ2-5 TRBV5-1 -
CASSSSSSSYNEQFF TGTGCCAGCAGCTCTAGTTCGAGCTCCTACAATGAGCAGTTCTTC - TRBJ2-1 TRBV11-3 once
CASSIRPGGSGSRNQPQHF TGTGCCAGTAGTATAAGGCCAGGGGGGTCCGGTTCACGCAATCAGCCCCAGCATTTT TRBD1 TRBJ1-5 TRBV19 -
CASSLDPGQGNYGYTF TGCGCCAGCAGCTTGGATCCCGGCCAGGGAAACTATGGCTACACCTTC - TRBJ1-2 TRBV5-1 -
CASSLKGAGTDTQYF TGTGCCAGCAGTTTAAAAGGGGCGGGCACAGATACGCAGTATTTT - TRBJ2-3 TRBV27 -
CASGPGSFSYEQYF TGTGCTAGTGGTCCCGGGTCTTTCTCCTACGAGCAGTACTTC - TRBJ2-7 TRBV12-5 -
CASSWSPTGVSYEQYF TGCGCCAGCAGCTGGAGCCCGACAGGGGTGTCCTACGAGCAGTACTTC TRBD1 TRBJ2-7 TRBV5-1 -
CSVEAPGQGSTDTQYF TGCAGCGTTGAAGCCCCGGGACAGGGGTCTACAGATACGCAGTATTTT TRBD1 TRBJ2-3 TRBV29-1 -
CASLPGTGVSGANVLTF TGCGCCAGCCTACCCGGGACAGGAGTCTCTGGGGCCAACGTCCTGACTTTC TRBD1 TRBJ2-6 TRBV4-1 -
CSADRDRGQGYTF TGCAGCGCAGACCGGGACAGGGGTCAGGGCTACACCTTC TRBD1 TRBJ1-2 TRBV29-1 few
CSANLGQGHEQYF TGCAGCGCAAACCTGGGACAGGGCCACGAGCAGTACTTC TRBD1 TRBJ2-7 TRBV29-1 -
CASSRLGLDDYTF TGTGCCAGTAGTCGACTGGGACTTGATGACTACACCTTC - TRBJ1-2 TRBV19 -
CASSEPSSYNEQFF TGTGCCAGCAGTGAACCGAGCTCCTACAATGAGCAGTTCTTC - TRBJ2-1 TRBV2 -
CARSLAGKNTEAFF TGTGCCAGAAGCTTGGCAGGGAAGAACACTGAAGCTTTCTTT - TRBJ1-1 TRBV5-3 once
CASSHPRLFYEQYF TGTGCCAGCAGCCACCCCAGACTATTCTACGAGCAGTACTTC - TRBJ2-7 TRBV16 -
CASSLVDVMNTEAFF TGTGCCAGCAGCTTAGTAGATGTCATGAACACTGAAGCTTTCTTT - TRBJ1-1 TRBV7-8 -
CASSRWDRGLLDYGYTF TGTGCCAGCAGTCGATGGGACAGGGGGCTTCTAGACTATGGCTACACCTTC TRBD1 TRBJ1-2 TRBV28 -
CASSQGGGFEVNEQFF TGCGCCAGCAGCCAAGGGGGGGGATTCGAAGTGAATGAGCAGTTCTTC TRBD2 TRBJ2-1 TRBV4-1 -
CASSHLGDRGGNEQFF TGTGCCAGCAGCCACCTGGGGGACAGGGGCGGCAATGAGCAGTTCTTC TRBD1 TRBJ2-1 TRBV4-2 few
CASSLVGGTNEKLFF TGCGCCAGCAGCTTGGTAGGGGGCACTAATGAAAAACTGTTTTTT TRBD1 TRBJ1-4 TRBV5-1 -
CASSLAGGQGDEQYF TGCGCCAGCAGCTTGGCCGGGGGACAGGGGGACGAGCAGTACTTC TRBD1 TRBJ2-7 TRBV5-1 -
CASTKGQDSYNEQFF TGTGCCAGCACCAAAGGACAGGACTCCTACAATGAGCAGTTCTTC TRBD1 TRBJ2-1 TRBV9 -
CASSHGGTEAFF TGTGCCAGCAGCCACGGGGGCACTGAAGCTTTCTTT - TRBJ1-1 TRBV27 -
CASSLRGLFNEQFF TGTGCCAGCAGTTTGAGGGGGCTGTTCAATGAGCAGTTCTTC TRBD1 TRBJ2-1 TRBV28 -
CASSKDRADEQFF TGTGCCAGCAGTAAGGACAGGGCGGATGAGCAGTTCTTC TRBD1 TRBJ2-1 TRBV2 -
CASSLRDRGRNAEAFF TGTGCCAGCAGTTTGAGGGACAGGGGGAGGAACGCTGAAGCTTTCTTT TRBD1 TRBJ1-1 TRBV28 -
CASIATSGNEGEQFF TGTGCCAGTATCGCGACTAGCGGGAATGAGGGTGAGCAGTTCTTC TRBD2 TRBJ2-1 TRBV19 few
CASSLGGHEAFF TGTGCCAGCAGCTTAGGAGGACACGAAGCTTTCTTT - TRBJ1-1 TRBV7-9 -
CASSPSSGGSDTQYF TGTGCCAGCAGCCCCTCATCGGGGGGATCGGATACGCAGTATTTT TRBD2 TRBJ2-3 TRBV7-8 -
CASRELDRANEKLFF TGTGCCAGCAGAGAACTTGACAGAGCTAATGAAAAACTGTTTTTT - TRBJ1-4 TRBV6-5 -
CASSYKSGTSGLSYEQYF TGTGCCAGCAGTTACAAAAGCGGGACTAGCGGCCTATCCTACGAGCAGTACTTC TRBD2 TRBJ2-7 TRBV7-9 -
CASSQAGQGESGNTEAFF TGTGCCAGCAGCCAAGCGGGACAGGGCGAGTCGGGGAACACTGAAGCTTTCTTT TRBD1 TRBJ1-1 TRBV16 -
CASSQDSSNQPQHF TGTGCCAGTAGCCAGGACAGTAGCAATCAGCCCCAGCATTTT - TRBJ1-5 TRBV19 once
CSVEDLWRQYF TGCAGCGTTGAAGATCTCTGGAGGCAGTACTTC - TRBJ2-7 TRBV29-1 few